The present T cell receptor (beta chain) was sequenced within a study of tissue T cells after allogeneic stem cell transplantation. Regarding the study as a whole: Within patients, tissue anatomy strongly shaped TCR repertoire composition. Only a limited share of tissue TCRs appeared in blood or spleen. The patient cohort was small and clinically heterogeneous, with limited sampling depth.

On this clone itself: Its specificity is unknown. Here the gene names and germline are mouse. The sequenced fragment ends 1 residue before the CDR3 boundary, so the rest is inferred from the germline J gene.

The time point denotes: mouse harvest day 14 after allogeneic transplant. The graft held 10^6 splenic CD5+ T cells and 10^7 T-cell-depleted bone marrow cells. Mice had MHC-mismatched B6 into BALB/c GVHD, sampled day 7 or 14. Method: immunoSEQ multiplex PCR; TCRdb's copy keeps in-frame clones and lacks some. The table shows roughly 7,800 clones, with approximately 34% occurring only once. The CDR3 consists of 14 residues. J gave up 0 bases and V 4 bases, and 4 bases lay outside the gene matches. Looked up from germline, CDR1 is SGHDT and CDR2 is FRDEAV. The genes are TRBV14 and TRBJ2-7, with 7 bases aligning to TRBD1. The receptor was derived from a female BALB/c mouse given C57BL/6 T cells with graft-versus-host disease after an allogeneic hematopoietic cell transplant. Material: skin. The CDR3 bases that were read are TGTGCCAGCAGTGGGACAGCCAGCTCCTATGAACAGTAC. Protein sequence: CASSGTASSYEQY. The full-length CDR3 reads as CASSGTASSYEQYF.